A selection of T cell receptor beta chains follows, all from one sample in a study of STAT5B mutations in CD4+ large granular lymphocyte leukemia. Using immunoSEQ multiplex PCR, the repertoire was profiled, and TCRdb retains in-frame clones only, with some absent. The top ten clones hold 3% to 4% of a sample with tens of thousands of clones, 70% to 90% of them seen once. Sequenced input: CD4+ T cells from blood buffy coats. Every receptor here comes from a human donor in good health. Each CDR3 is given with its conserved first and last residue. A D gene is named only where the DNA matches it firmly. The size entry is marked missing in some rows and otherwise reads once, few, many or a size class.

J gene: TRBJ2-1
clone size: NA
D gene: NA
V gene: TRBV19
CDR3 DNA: TGTGCCAGTAGTACGACTAGCAGGGGGAATGAGCAGTTCTTC
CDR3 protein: CASSTTSRGNEQFF

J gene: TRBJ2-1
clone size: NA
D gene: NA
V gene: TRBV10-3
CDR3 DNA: TGTGCCATCACCAGGGCCCTGGACAATGAGCAGTTCTTC
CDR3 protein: CAITRALDNEQFF

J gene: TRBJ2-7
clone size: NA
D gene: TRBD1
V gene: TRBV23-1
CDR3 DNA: TGCGCCAGCATCCGGGGACAGTTCTACGAGCAGTACTTC
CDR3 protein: CASIRGQFYEQYF

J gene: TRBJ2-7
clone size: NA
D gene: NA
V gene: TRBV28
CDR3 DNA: TGTGCCACCAGGGGACACCAGTACGAGCAGTACTTC
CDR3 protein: CATRGHQYEQYF

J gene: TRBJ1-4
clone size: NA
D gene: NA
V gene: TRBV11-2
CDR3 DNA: TGTGCCAGCAGCGGGACGGAAGGAAATGAAAAACTGTTTTTT
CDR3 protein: CASSGTEGNEKLFF

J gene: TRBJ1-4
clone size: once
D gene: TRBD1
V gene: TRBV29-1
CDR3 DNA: TGCAGCGTGAGGGACAGCGCAACTAATGAAAAACTGTTTTTT
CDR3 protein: CSVRDSATNEKLFF

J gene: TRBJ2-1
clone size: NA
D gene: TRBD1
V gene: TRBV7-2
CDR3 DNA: TGTGCCAGCAGCCTCATAGGACAGGGCGACAATGAGCAGTTCTTC
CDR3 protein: CASSLIGQGDNEQFF

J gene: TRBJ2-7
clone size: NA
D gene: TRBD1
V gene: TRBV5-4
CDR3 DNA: TGTGCCAGCAGCGTAGAGACAGGGGGAGGGGACGAGCAGTACTTC
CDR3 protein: CASSVETGGGDEQYF

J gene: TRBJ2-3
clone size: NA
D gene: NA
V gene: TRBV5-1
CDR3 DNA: TGCGCCAGCAGCTTGGCGGTGGGTACAGATACGCAGTATTTT
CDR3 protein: CASSLAVGTDTQYF

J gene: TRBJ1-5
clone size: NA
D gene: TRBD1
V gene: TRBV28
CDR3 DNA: TGTGCCAGCAGTTTACTGGGGACAGGGGCAGGTAATCAGCCCCAGCATTTT
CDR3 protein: CASSLLGTGAGNQPQHF

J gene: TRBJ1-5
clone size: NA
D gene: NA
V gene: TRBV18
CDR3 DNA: TGTGCCAGCTCACCAGGTACAGGGCGAGGCCAGCCCCAGCATTTT
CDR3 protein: CASSPGTGRGQPQHF

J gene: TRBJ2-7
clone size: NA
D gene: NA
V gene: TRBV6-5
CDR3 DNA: TGTGCCAGCAGTCCCGGGACACCTCCCTTCGAGCAGTACTTC
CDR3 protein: CASSPGTPPFEQYF

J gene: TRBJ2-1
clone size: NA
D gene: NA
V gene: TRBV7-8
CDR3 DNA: TGTGCCAGCAGCTTAAGGGAAGGTTCCGATGAGCAGTTCTTC
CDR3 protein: CASSLREGSDEQFF

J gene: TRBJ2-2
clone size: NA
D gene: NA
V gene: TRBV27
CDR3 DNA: TGTGCCAGCAGTTTTGGAGTAGGGGAGCTGTTTTTT
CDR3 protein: CASSFGVGELFF